The source of this TCR beta chain is a study of Graves' ophthalmopathy and Graves' hyperthyroidism. Study in general: Investigators collected peripheral blood at initial diagnosis, before any treatment was given.

V dropped 7 bases and J dropped 6; count of bases not matched to a gene: 14. This CDR3 has 15 amino acids. Amplification targeted the TCR beta CDR3 regions, with RNA transcripts as the source material. An initial RT-PCR round employing HTBI primers preceded a second-round multiplex PCR. TCRdb fed the multiplex PCR reads into MiXCR, producing one record per CDR3 protein. Of 740,000 or so distinct CDR3 sequences detected, roughly 40% appear once; the ten largest clones hold about 40%. Comments on this clonotype: Its antigen is as yet unknown.

Notes on the study in general: The 13-signature model separated ophthalmopathy from stable hyperthyroidism at 85% to 90% sensitivity and about 81% specificity.

Sequenced material: peripheral blood. The sequence was obtained from an adult man with Graves' ophthalmopathy. V usage is TRBV12-3 or TRBV12-4 and J usage is TRBJ1-2, with 7 bases identical to TRBD1. CDR3 DNA sequence: TGTGCCAGCAATTACCGTCAAAACAGGGGCGATGGCTACACCTTC. It translates to CASNYRQNRGDGYTF.